Below, 3 T cell receptor beta chains from the same sample are listed, as sequenced in a study of cytomegalovirus exposure and HLA in healthy donors. PCR amplification relied on 60 Vbeta primers (plus 13 Jbeta primers). TCRdb's copy holds only in-frame clones and misses some; the assay was immunoSEQ multiplex PCR. Among about 190,000 clones listed, approximately 80% were seen once. Specimen: PBMCs. The receptors originated from a man in his forties in good health and CMV-seropositive.

Notes on this clone: The junction departs from germline at one end; a sequencing error may be responsible. The chain couples TRBV6-5 to TRBJ1-1, with D unclear. CDR1 is MNHEY and CDR2 is SVGAGI in the germline V gene. The CDR3 runs to 13 residues. The CDR3 here is CAISVQEDTEAFF. As DNA, the CDR3 is TGTGCCATCAGTGTTCAGGAGGACACTGAAGCTTTCTTT.

The DNA for the CDR3 is TGTGCCTGGCAAAAAAGGTGGGCTAGCGGTGAAGCGGATACGCAGTATTTT. Translating gives CAWQKRWASGEADTQYF. This chain uses TRBV30 with TRBJ2-3; 7 bases fit TRBD2. The CDR3 totals 17 residues. J gave up 6 bases and V 5 bases, and 20 bases lay outside the gene matches. CDR1 is GTSNPN and CDR2 is SVGIG in the germline V gene (reference sequence).

The chain joins TRBV11-1 to TRBJ2-3; 8 nucleotides match TRBD2. With V trimmed by 6 bases and J by 6 bases, 5 bases remained unmatched. Looked up from germline, CDR1 is SGHAT and CDR2 is FQDESV (reference sequence). CDR3 length: 13 amino acids. The CDR3 nucleotides are TGTGCCAGCAGTCACCCGGGGGGGGATACGCAGTATTTT. Protein product: CASSHPGGDTQYF.